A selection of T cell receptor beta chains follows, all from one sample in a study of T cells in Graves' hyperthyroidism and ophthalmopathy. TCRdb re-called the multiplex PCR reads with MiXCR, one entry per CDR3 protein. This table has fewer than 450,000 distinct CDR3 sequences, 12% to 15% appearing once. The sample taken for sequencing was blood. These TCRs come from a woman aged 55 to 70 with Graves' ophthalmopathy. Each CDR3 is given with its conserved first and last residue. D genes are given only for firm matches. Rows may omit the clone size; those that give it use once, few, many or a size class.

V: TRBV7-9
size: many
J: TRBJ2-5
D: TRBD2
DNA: TGTGCCAGCAGCTTAGCCCTTTCGACTAGCGGGAGCCAAGAGACCCAGTACTTC
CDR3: CASSLALSTSGSQETQYF

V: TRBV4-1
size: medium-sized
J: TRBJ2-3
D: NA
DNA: TGCGCCAGCAGCCATCAAGGAGGGACCACAGATACGCAGTATTTT
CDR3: CASSHQGGTTDTQYF

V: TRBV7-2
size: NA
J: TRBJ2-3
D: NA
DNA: TGTGCCAGCAGCTTAGTACGGGTCGGGAGTACAGATACAGGCACGCAGTATTTT
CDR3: CASSLVRVGSTDTGTQYF

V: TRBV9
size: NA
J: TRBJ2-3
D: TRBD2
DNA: TGTGCCAGCAGCGCAGGACTAGCGGAGATTGATACGCAGTATTTT
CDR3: CASSAGLAEIDTQYF

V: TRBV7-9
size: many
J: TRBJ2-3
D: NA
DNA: TGTGCCAGCAGCTACTCAGGGAGCACAGATACGCAGTATTTT
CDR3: CASSYSGSTDTQYF

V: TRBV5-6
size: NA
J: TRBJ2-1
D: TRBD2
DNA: TGTGCCAGCAGCAAGACTAGCGGGAGGGATGAGCAGTTCTTC
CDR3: CASSKTSGRDEQFF

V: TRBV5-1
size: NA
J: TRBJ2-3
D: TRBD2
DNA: TGCGCCAGCAATGGCGGGAGTGGAGATACGCAGTATTTT
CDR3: CASNGGSGDTQYF

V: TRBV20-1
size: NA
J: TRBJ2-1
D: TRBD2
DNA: TGCAGTGCTAGAGATAGTCTAGCGGGACCTTCTTACCAGCAGTTCTTC
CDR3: CSARDSLAGPSYQQFF

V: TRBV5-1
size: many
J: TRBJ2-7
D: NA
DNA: TGCGCCAGCAGCTTGAGGGGTGGACACGGGGCCTACGAGCAGTACTTC
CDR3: CASSLRGGHGAYEQYF

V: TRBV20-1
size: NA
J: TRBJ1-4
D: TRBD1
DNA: TGCAGTGCTAGAGATTTTCAGGGGGTTGAACAACTGTTTTTT
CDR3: CSARDFQGVEQLFF

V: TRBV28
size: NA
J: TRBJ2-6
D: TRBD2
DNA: TGTGCCAGCAGTTCCCGGATCGGGGGGGCTGGGGCCAACGTCCTGACTTTC
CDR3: CASSSRIGGAGANVLTF

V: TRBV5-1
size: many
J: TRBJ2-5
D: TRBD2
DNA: TGCGCCAGCAGCCTCGGACTAGCGGGCACACTCATTCAAGAGACCCAGTACTTC
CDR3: CASSLGLAGTLIQETQYF

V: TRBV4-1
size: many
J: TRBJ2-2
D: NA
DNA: TGCGCCAGCAGCCATACTACGAGCAGGGCCACCGGGGAGCTGTTTTTT
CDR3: CASSHTTSRATGELFF

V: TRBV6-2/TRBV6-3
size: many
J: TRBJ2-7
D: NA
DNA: TGTGCCAGCACTCGGCAGGGCCTTCTCTACGAGCAGTACTTC
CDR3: CASTRQGLLYEQYF

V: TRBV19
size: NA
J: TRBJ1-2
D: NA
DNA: TGTGCCAGTAGTAGGCGGCCAGGGCACTATGGCTACACCTTC
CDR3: CASSRRPGHYGYTF

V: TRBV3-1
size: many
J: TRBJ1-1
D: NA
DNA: TGTGCCAGCAGCCGAGACGGGAACGATGAAGCTTTCTTT
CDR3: CASSRDGNDEAFF

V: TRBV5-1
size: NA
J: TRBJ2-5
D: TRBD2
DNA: TGCGCCAGCAGGTCGGGACTAGCGGGAGGAGAGACCCAGTACTTC
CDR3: CASRSGLAGGETQYF

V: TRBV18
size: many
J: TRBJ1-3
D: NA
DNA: TGTGCCAGCTCACCACCGGGACGACAGAGAAACACCATATATTTT
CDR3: CASSPPGRQRNTIYF

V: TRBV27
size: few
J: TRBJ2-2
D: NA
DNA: TGTGCCAGCAGTTTAGTGTCCTCGGGCGGGGAGCTGTTTTTT
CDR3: CASSLVSSGGELFF

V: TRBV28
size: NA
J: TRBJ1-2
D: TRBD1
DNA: TGTGCCAGCAGTTTAACAGGGGCCCTTAACTATGGCTACACCTTC
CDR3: CASSLTGALNYGYTF

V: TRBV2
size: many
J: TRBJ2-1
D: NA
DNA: TGTGCCAGCGCAAGGCTAGCGTATGAGCAGTTCTTC
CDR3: CASARLAYEQFF

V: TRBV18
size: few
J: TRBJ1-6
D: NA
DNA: TGTGCCAGCCGGGCAGGGGAAGGGAATTCACCCCTCCACTTT
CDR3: CASRAGEGNSPLHF

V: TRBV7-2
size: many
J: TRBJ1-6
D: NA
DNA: TGTGCCAGCAGCTTAGGCAGGGGAGGGGATTCACCCCTCCACTTT
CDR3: CASSLGRGGDSPLHF

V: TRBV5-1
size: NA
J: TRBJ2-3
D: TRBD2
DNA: TGCGCCAGCAGCGGACTAGCGTCAGATACGCAGTATTTT
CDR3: CASSGLASDTQYF

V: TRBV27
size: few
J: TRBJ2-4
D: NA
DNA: TGTGCCAGCAGTTTGGGACTCGGAAACATTCAGTACTTC
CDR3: CASSLGLGNIQYF

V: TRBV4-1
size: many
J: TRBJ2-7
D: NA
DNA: TGCGCCAGCAGCCAAGATTGGGGGCAGGGGTGGTACGAGCAGTACTTC
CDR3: CASSQDWGQGWYEQYF

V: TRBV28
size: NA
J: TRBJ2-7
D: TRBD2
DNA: TGTGCCACCGAGGGAGGGAACGAGCAGTACTTC
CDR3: CATEGGNEQYF

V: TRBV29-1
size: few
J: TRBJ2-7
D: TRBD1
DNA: TGCAGCGTAGGCCTGGACAGGGTTATCTCCGAGCAGTACTTC
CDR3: CSVGLDRVISEQYF